The 10 T cell receptor beta chains below all came from one sample that was sequenced in a study of blood T cell repertoires in COVID-19. Data came from immunoSEQ multiplex PCR; TCRdb stores just in-frame clones and leaves some out. The data contain approximately 260,000 clones, 75% to 90% of them singletons. Sequenced input: peripheral blood. The source is a woman between 70 and 85 years old with acute or convalescent COVID-19.

This clone was recorded once. V gene TRBV29-1 combines with J gene TRBJ2-3, with D possibly matching TRBD2 (6 bases). Between the trimmed V and J ends, which lost 5 bases and 2 bases, there was a span of 14 bases. CDR1 SQVTM and CDR2 ANQGSEA come from the germline V gene. The CDR3 extends over 14 amino acids. In nucleotides, the CDR3 is TGCAGCGTTTCTTATGGAGGGCCCACAGATACGCAGTATTTT. Its protein product is CSVSYGGPTDTQYF.

J is TRBJ1-2 and V is TRBV6-5; 7 bases agree with TRBD1. V was clipped by 6 bases and J by 8 bases; unmatched bases: 6. This CDR3 contains 12 residues. Germline V lookup: CDR1 MNHEY, CDR2 SVGAGI. The CDR3 DNA is TGTGCCAGCAGGAGCCAGGGGGGAGGCTACACCTTC. It translates to CASRSQGGGYTF.

This clone was found a few times. This rearrangement joins TRBV4-2 to TRBJ2-2; 7 bases agree with TRBD2. V was pared by 3 bases and J by 2 bases, with 6 bases of the junction left unmatched. The germline V gene encodes CDR1 LGHNA and CDR2 YNFKEQ. The CDR3 sequence is 16 residues long. This CDR3 is CASSQLGGSNTGELFF. CDR3 in DNA: TGTGCCAGCAGCCAGCTTGGCGGGAGCAACACCGGGGAGCTGTTTTTT.

The chain recombines TRBV7-9 with TRBJ2-7; 9 nucleotides line up with TRBD1. The CDR3 length is 15 residues. Trimming at V came to 5 bases and at J to 2 bases, leaving 7 bases not matched to a gene. The germline CDR1 and CDR2 sequences are SEHNR and FQNEAQ (reference sequence). DNA of the CDR3: TGTGCCAGCAGCCTCAGGACAGGGGCCCCCTACGAGCAGTACTTC. Amino acid sequence: CASSLRTGAPYEQYF.

The chain is built from TRBV10-3 and TRBJ2-1; D is possibly TRBD2 (5 bases). V lost 5 bases and J lost 9, with 11 bases in between. The germline CDR1 and CDR2 sequences are ENHRY and SYGVKD. CDR3 length equals 12 residues. The CDR3: CAISRDRGEQFF. The CDR3 nucleotides are TGTGCCATCAGTCGAGACCGGGGTGAGCAGTTCTTC.

With respect to this clone: In the same sample, other DNA sequences code for this CDR3. The chain combines TRBV19 with TRBJ1-1, with TRBD1 identical over 8 bases. The CDR3 has 14 amino acids. V was clipped by 5 bases and J by 5 bases; unmatched bases: 7. Germline CDR1 LNHDA, CDR2 SQIVND (reference sequence). The CDR3 is CASSQTGEGTEAFF. DNA for the CDR3: TGTGCCAGTAGTCAGACAGGGGAGGGAACTGAAGCTTTCTTT.

The chain is built from TRBV19 and TRBJ1-3; D not resolved. Trimming shortened V by 5 bases and J by 0 bases, and 11 bases separated the two germline ends. The CDR3 spans 15 residues. Germline V gene sequence: CDR1 LNHDA, CDR2 SQIVND (reference sequence). CDR3 sequence (DNA): TGTGCCAGTAGTCCGGGTTCTAGCTCTGGAAACACCATATATTTT. It codes for CASSPGSSSGNTIYF.

This chain connects TRBV7-8 to TRBJ2-5; TRBD1 matches at 8 bases. Per germline, CDR1 SGHVS and CDR2 FQNEAQ. CDR3 length equals 14 residues. V gave up 5 bases and J gave up 9 bases; unmatched junction bases: 11. The DNA of the CDR3 is TGTGCCAGCAGCCCCTCGTCCAGGGGGCAGCCCCAGTACTTC. Encoded protein: CASSPSSRGQPQYF.

The gene calls are TRBV5-1 and TRBJ2-2, with D maybe TRBD1 (5 bases). Germline CDR1 reads SGHRS; CDR2 reads YFSETQ. V was clipped by 2 bases and J by 2 bases, with 10 bases between them. CDR3 size: 15 residues. The CDR3 protein is CASSLGASNTGELFF. Here the CDR3 DNA reads TGCGCCAGCAGCTTAGGGGCCTCTAACACCGGGGAGCTGTTTTTT.

This clone was detected a few times. The rearrangement links TRBV10-2 to TRBJ1-3; 7 bases are a match to TRBD1. The CDR3 contains 14 residues. Germline V gene sequence: CDR1 WSHSY, CDR2 SAAADI. Trimming at V came to 2 bases and at J to 8 bases, leaving 6 bases not matched to a gene. The CDR3 nucleotides are TGCGCCAGCAGTGAGCCCGACAGGGTTGACACCATATATTTT. This gives the protein CASSEPDRVDTIYF.